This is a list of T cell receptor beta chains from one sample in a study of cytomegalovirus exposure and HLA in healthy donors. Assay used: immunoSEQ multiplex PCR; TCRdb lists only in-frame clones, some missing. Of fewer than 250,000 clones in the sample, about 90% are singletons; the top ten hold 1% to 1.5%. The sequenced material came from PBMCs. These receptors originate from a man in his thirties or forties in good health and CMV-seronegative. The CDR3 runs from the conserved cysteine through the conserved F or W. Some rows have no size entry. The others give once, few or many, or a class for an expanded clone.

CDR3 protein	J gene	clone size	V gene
CSAGGGTGNTIYF	TRBJ1-3	-	TRBV29-1
CASSQEWIEVNTGELFF	TRBJ2-2	-	TRBV4-2
CASSPPHRGMWFF	TRBJ2-1	once	TRBV18
CSARERHTQYF	TRBJ2-3	-	TRBV20-1
CASSLQGYEQYF	TRBJ2-7	once	TRBV27
CASVTREGRSTDTQYF	TRBJ2-3	-	TRBV7-9
CASNGLAGYTF	TRBJ1-2	-	TRBV5-5
CASSLSGGDTGELFF	TRBJ2-2	-	TRBV4-1
CASSPTWGRDEQYF	TRBJ2-7	-	TRBV27
CASSYSGLFTDTQYF	TRBJ2-3	-	TRBV6-5
CASSRTAGPQHF	TRBJ1-5	-	TRBV6-5
CASSTATSGRGLETQYF	TRBJ2-5	-	TRBV5-1
CASSRGLGEAKNIQYF	TRBJ2-4	-	TRBV7-2
CASSTGSKTQYF	TRBJ2-5	-	TRBV6-5
CASSLPSGGETQYF	TRBJ2-5	-	TRBV5-5
CASKGTSYEQYF	TRBJ2-7	-	TRBV19
CASSMRRRNTGELFF	TRBJ2-2	-	TRBV19
CASSPLGDYSYEQYF	TRBJ2-7	-	TRBV4-2
CASIYRGYEQYF	TRBJ2-7	-	TRBV2
CASSQAGQGAGNTIYF	TRBJ1-3	-	TRBV14
CASSPQQGRGNTIYF	TRBJ1-3	-	TRBV11-2
CASRLTGDDTGELFF	TRBJ2-2	-	TRBV6-1
CASCGTGTGDYGYTF	TRBJ1-2	-	TRBV6-6
CASSPQGLQPQHF	TRBJ1-5	-	TRBV19
CSVKSTDTQYF	TRBJ2-3	-	TRBV29-1
CASSFTGLGGYGYTF	TRBJ1-2	-	TRBV28
CAIEANTEAFF	TRBJ1-1	-	TRBV28
CASRGSAGELFF	TRBJ2-2	-	TRBV7-6
CASSLGLAGVQETQYF	TRBJ2-5	-	TRBV5-1
CASSESGLPNSPLHF	TRBJ1-6	-	TRBV2
CASSVVLKGDTEAFF	TRBJ1-1	once	TRBV9
CASSFQGGRTSGDNEQFF	TRBJ2-1	-	TRBV5-1
CASRLERGVLSHEQYF	TRBJ2-7	-	TRBV12-2
CASSGWGVNTEAFF	TRBJ1-1	-	TRBV2
CASSWTSGTDTQYF	TRBJ2-3	-	TRBV5-1
CASSLGPGKEQFF	TRBJ2-1	-	TRBV5-4
CSVGGGRGMNEQFF	TRBJ2-1	-	TRBV29-1
CASSFRGDRHKGVAEAFF	TRBJ1-1	-	TRBV5-5
CASSGSSGGELFF	TRBJ2-2	-	TRBV2
CASSHPSEAGMQKLFF	TRBJ1-4	-	TRBV7-9
CASSRASGGAGTDTQYF	TRBJ2-3	-	TRBV27
CASSRDSSRTQYF	TRBJ2-5	-	TRBV2
CASSLTGGNSPLHF	TRBJ1-6	-	TRBV6-5
CASSFYRNTEAFF	TRBJ1-1	-	TRBV5-4
CASSGERGLAGYNEQFF	TRBJ2-1	-	TRBV6-1
CASSLRTGEGNTIYF	TRBJ1-3	-	TRBV5-1
CASSLRGGNPYEQYF	TRBJ2-7	-	TRBV5-1
CASSDRQGRSNQPQHF	TRBJ1-5	once	TRBV4-1
CASSRDRGLNTIYF	TRBJ1-3	-	TRBV7-9
CASSLQGSSVNTEAFF	TRBJ1-1	once	TRBV18
CASSPDRGADTQYF	TRBJ2-3	once	TRBV18
CASSSTGWREQRETQYF	TRBJ2-5	-	TRBV5-6
CASSLPGGRYEQYF	TRBJ2-7	-	TRBV4-1
CASSKGDIYEQYF	TRBJ2-7	-	TRBV6-1
CASSEKGLSGNTIYF	TRBJ1-3	-	TRBV6-1
CASSVEGQGMTEAFF	TRBJ1-1	-	TRBV9
CASSGGVEQYF	TRBJ2-7	-	TRBV27
CSVAITSGSFDEQFF	TRBJ2-1	-	TRBV29-1
CASSSVSGGAIREQFF	TRBJ2-1	once	TRBV28